One sample yielded the 28 T cell receptor beta chains listed below, sequenced in a study of T-cell reconstitution after alpha-beta-depleted transplantation in children. Preparation of the TCRbeta library used unique molecular identifiers. MiXCR, applied by TCRdb to the PCR reads, yields one record per CDR3 protein. The data hold over 400,000 distinct CDR3 sequences, with approximately 41% observed a single time. Specimen: PBMCs, collected before TCRalphabeta/CD19-depleted stem cell transplant. These receptors were taken from a girl aged 2 to 10 with aplastic anemia, due to receive a stem cell transplant.

The chain combines TRBV14 with TRBJ2-7; 9 bases are a match to TRBD2. CDR3 length: 14 residues. Germline-derived CDR1 and CDR2 are SGHDN and FVKESK. V shed 6 bases and J 7 bases; nucleotides not matched to a gene: 10. The CDR3 nucleotides read TGTGCCAGCAGTCTTGTAGCGGGAGCGGGAGAGCAGTACTTC. The encoded protein is CASSLVAGAGEQYF.

This clonotype was recorded at least ten times. The CDR3 DNA reads as TGCAGTGCTCACATGGGCGGGAGGGCAGCTGAGCAGTTCTTC. Protein product: CSAHMGGRAAEQFF. This chain uses TRBV20-1 with TRBJ2-1, with 9 nucleotides matching TRBD2. Looked up from germline, CDR1 is DFQATT and CDR2 is SNEGSKA (reference sequence). The ends lost 5 bases at V and 9 bases at J; junction bases unmatched: 11. The CDR3 length is 14 residues.

The rearrangement joins TRBV7-2 to TRBJ2-4; a weak D match, TRBD2 (6 bases). Trimming cost V 5 bases and J 9 bases, with 14 bases left between them. CDR1 is SGHTA and CDR2 is FQGNSA in the germline V gene. The CDR3 extends over 13 amino acids. This chain's CDR3 is CASSPPGGSIQYF. DNA for the CDR3: TGTGCCAGCAGCCCACCCGGAGGGAGCATTCAGTACTTC.

This clonotype was seen at least ten times. The J gene is TRBJ1-5, the V gene TRBV12-3 or TRBV12-4, with D possibly TRBD1 on 5 matching bases. The CDR3 extends over 15 amino acids. Trimming shortened V by 6 bases and J by 7 bases, and 19 bases separated the two germline ends. CDR3 loop: CASSPGQSPVQPQHF. CDR3 sequence (DNA): TGTGCCAGCAGCCCAGGGCAATCTCCGGTACAGCCCCAGCATTTT.

The CDR3 DNA sequence: TGTGCCAGCAGCTTAGGCCGACTGAACAATGAGCAGTTCTTC. This translates into CASSLGRLNNEQFF. The chain links TRBV13 to TRBJ2-1; D is undetermined. Trimming left V 0 bases short and J 5 bases short, with 8 bases between. Germline V gene lookup returns CDR1 PRHDT and CDR2 FYEKMQ (reference sequence). This CDR3 is 14 amino acids long.

In this sample, this clonotype turned up a few times. The chain is built from TRBV9 and TRBJ2-1; 8 nucleotides line up with TRBD2. Germline CDR1 reads SGDLS; CDR2 reads YYNGEE. This CDR3 has 19 residues. V lost 0 bases and J lost 3; bases outside the gene matches: 14. The chain's CDR3 is CASSVGLAGVVGDYNEQFF. Here the CDR3 DNA reads TGTGCCAGCAGCGTAGGGCTAGCGGGTGTCGTGGGGGACTACAATGAGCAGTTCTTC.

The sample holds a few counts of this clonotype. Here the CDR3 DNA reads TGTGCCAGCCACGACCTGGGTTCAGGAGACGAGCAGTACTTC. Translated, it gives CASHDLGSGDEQYF. The V and J genes are TRBV6-2 or TRBV6-3 and TRBJ2-7; D unresolved. This CDR3 comprises 14 residues. Trimming took off 8 bases at V and 5 bases at J, with 19 bases between the two ends. In germline, CDR1 is MNHEY, CDR2 SVGEGT.

Note on this clonotype: Possible read error: a much larger clone is one base away. The V gene is TRBV5-1, the J gene TRBJ2-7, with 13 bases that match TRBD2. Trimming at V came to 4 bases and at J to 4 bases, leaving 14 bases not matched to a gene. Germline loops: CDR1 SGHRS, CDR2 YFSETQ. This CDR3 is 18 amino acids long. The CDR3 DNA reads TGCGCCAGCAGCCCCGCGGGGTTACTAGCGGGAGGGAAATACGAGCAGTACTTC. Its protein product is CASSPAGLLAGGKYEQYF.

This clonotype has a single count. The CDR3 region is CASSADRGEQPQHF. CDR3 sequence (DNA): TGTGCCAGCAGCGCGGACAGGGGCGAACAGCCCCAGCATTTT. This chain uses TRBV2 with TRBJ1-5; TRBD1 aligns across 9 bases. Germline trimming cut 6 bases from V and 7 bases from J; bases unmatched to any gene: 7. Germline V lookup: CDR1 SNHLY, CDR2 FYNNEI. The CDR3 extends over 14 amino acids.

CDR3 protein: CSARVGGVYEQYF. Here the CDR3 DNA reads TGCAGTGCTAGAGTTGGGGGAGTGTACGAGCAGTACTTC. The chain employs TRBV20-1 and TRBJ2-7; D is possibly TRBD1 or TRBD2 (5 bases each). CDR1 is DFQATT and CDR2 is SNEGSKA in the germline V gene (reference sequence). This CDR3 is built from 13 residues. V was cut by 1 base and J by 4 bases, with 11 bases left in between.

This clonotype was seen repeatedly, ten times or more. The V gene is TRBV27, the J gene TRBJ2-1, with 10 bases that match TRBD1. The CDR3 has 14 residues. From germline, CDR1 is MNHEY and CDR2 SMNVEV (reference sequence). V lost 5 bases to trimming and J lost 7 bases; unmatched junction nucleotides: 5. The CDR3 DNA reads TGTGCCAGCAGTCCCGGGGACAGGGGAAATGAGCAGTTCTTC. This codes for CASSPGDRGNEQFF.

This clonotype was picked up many times. CDR3 sequence reads: CASSQDELVDINEQFF. Written as DNA, the CDR3 is TGCGCCAGCAGCCAAGATGAACTAGTGGATATCAATGAGCAGTTCTTC. This chain links TRBV4-1 with TRBJ2-1; TRBD2 is a possible D gene (5 bases). CDR1 MGHRA and CDR2 YSYEKL come from the germline V gene. Trimming took 0 bases from V and 6 from J, leaving 15 bases between them. The length of the CDR3 is 16 residues.

The DNA of the CDR3 is TGTGCCAGCAGCGCCACCTCGCTAGAGACATACGAGCAGTACTTC. It translates to CASSATSLETYEQYF. This rearrangement joins TRBV7-2 to TRBJ2-7; D not resolved. From germline, CDR1 is SGHTA and CDR2 FQGNSA. CDR3 length: 15 residues. V was trimmed by 5 bases and J by 4 bases, leaving 18 bases between them.

This rearrangement joins TRBV20-1 to TRBJ2-2; D is unresolved. The V end was cut by 3 bases, the J end by 2 bases, with 7 bases between. CDR1 is DFQATT and CDR2 is SNEGSKA in the germline V gene (reference sequence). The CDR3 runs to 13 residues. DNA for the CDR3: TGCAGTGCTAGTCCACAAAACACCGGGGAGCTGTTTTTT. It yields the protein CSASPQNTGELFF.

The V call is TRBV19, the J call TRBJ2-1, with D unclear. From germline, CDR1 is LNHDA and CDR2 SQIVND (reference sequence). Trimming pared 6 bases from V and 0 bases from J, leaving 9 bases between. CDR3 size: 14 residues. CDR3 amino acids: CASRSLGSYNEQFF. The CDR3, as DNA: TGTGCCAGTAGAAGCCTTGGCTCCTACAATGAGCAGTTCTTC.

CDR3 bases: TGTGCCACCCTGCAGGGGGGGTACGAGCAGTACTTC. Its protein product is CATLQGGYEQYF. This rearrangement joins TRBV28 to TRBJ2-7; either TRBD1 or TRBD2 may fit D (7 bases each). CDR1 and CDR2 (germline): MDHEN, SYDVKM. V was clipped by 10 bases and J by 4 bases, with 14 bases between them. The length of the CDR3 is 12 residues.

The V gene is TRBV28, the J gene TRBJ2-3, with 7 bases aligning to TRBD2. With 5 bases clipped from V and 2 bases from J, the junction kept 16 bases outside the gene matches. Germline V gene data show CDR1 as MDHEN and CDR2 as SYDVKM. The CDR3 consists of 18 residues. The CDR3 nucleotides are TGTGCCAGCAGTGGGCGTGGTGGGGCGGGGGTTCCCACAGATACGCAGTATTTT. Translating gives CASSGRGGAGVPTDTQYF.

This clonotype has just a few counts. The chain is built from TRBV19 and TRBJ2-1; tentative D call: TRBD2 (5 bases). V was trimmed by 5 bases and J by 2 bases, leaving 16 bases between them. The CDR3 runs to 16 residues. The germline gives CDR1 LNHDA, CDR2 SQIVND (reference sequence). CDR3 sequence (DNA): TGTGCCAGTAGTCCCCAAACTAGTAGTCCCTACAATGAGCAGTTCTTC. It yields the protein CASSPQTSSPYNEQFF.

The V call is TRBV5-8, the J call TRBJ2-7, with TRBD1 matching over 9 bases. Germline CDR1 is SGHTS and CDR2 is YDEGEE. CDR3 size: 14 residues. The trim removed 4 bases at V and 4 bases at J, leaving 6 bases unmatched. The CDR3 DNA reads TGTGCCAGCAGCACCGGACAGGGGTTATACGAGCAGTACTTC. Amino acids: CASSTGQGLYEQYF.

J is TRBJ2-3 and V is TRBV11-2; 7 positions agree with TRBD2. Germline V CDR1 and CDR2: SGHAT, FQNNGV. The CDR3 consists of 15 residues. The V gene end was trimmed by 3 bases and the J gene end by 3 bases; junction bases not matched to a gene: 6. This CDR3 is CASSFLREVTDTQYF. CDR3 nucleotide sequence: TGTGCCAGCAGCTTCCTACGGGAGGTGACAGATACGCAGTATTTT. The whole variable domain, remainder taken from reference TRBV11-2 and TRBJ2-3, is EAGVAQSPRYKIIEKRQSVAFWCNPISGHATLYWYQQILGQGPKLLIQFQNNGVVDDSQLPKDRFSAERLKGVDSTLKIQPAKLEDSAVYLCASSFLREVTDTQYFGPGTRLTVL.

This clonotype was detected a few times. The chain's CDR3 is CASSFPRTGEETQYF. The CDR3 nucleotides are TGTGCCAGCAGTTTTCCTAGGACAGGGGAAGAGACCCAGTACTTC. V is TRBV12-3 or TRBV12-4 and J is TRBJ2-5, with 9 bases identical to TRBD1. The CDR3 consists of 15 residues. V was pared by 3 bases and J by 3 bases, with 5 bases of the junction left unmatched.

This clonotype appeared a few times. V and J are TRBV13 and TRBJ2-7; TRBD2 matches at 8 bases. V gave up 4 bases and J gave up 3 bases; unmatched junction bases: 5. Germline V gene lookup returns CDR1 PRHDT and CDR2 FYEKMQ (reference sequence). The CDR3 has 14 residues. CDR3 region: CASSSGLGFYEQYF. The CDR3 region has the DNA TGTGCCAGCAGCTCGGGACTAGGGTTCTACGAGCAGTACTTC.

V is TRBV20-1 and J is TRBJ1-2, with D tentatively TRBD1 (6 bases). CDR1 is DFQATT and CDR2 is SNEGSKA in the germline V gene (reference sequence). V dropped 3 bases and J dropped 1 base, with 18 bases sitting between them. The CDR3 has 16 amino acids. The CDR3 nucleotides are TGCAGTGCTAGGGGTCCCGGGACACCTAATAACTATGGCTACACCTTC. It translates to CSARGPGTPNNYGYTF.

The table lists this clonotype with many counts. The CDR3: CASSLARVGNTEAFF. CDR3 nucleotide sequence: TGTGCCAGCAGTTTGGCCAGGGTCGGGAACACTGAAGCTTTCTTT. V is TRBV12-3 or TRBV12-4 and J is TRBJ1-1, with D perhaps matching TRBD1 (5 bases). Trimming pared 3 bases from V and 1 base from J, leaving 12 bases between. The CDR3 extends over 15 amino acids.

This clonotype was observed many times. This chain joins TRBV15 and TRBJ1-1, with D unresolved. In germline, CDR1 is LNHNV, CDR2 YYDKDF (reference sequence). CDR3 length equals 13 residues. Trimming removed 5 bases from V and 3 bases from J, with 10 bases in between. For the CDR3, the DNA is TGTGCCACCAGCGGCACCGGGGACACTGAAGCTTTCTTT. Encoded protein: CATSGTGDTEAFF.

The rearrangement uses TRBV10-3 and TRBJ2-1; TRBD2 matches at 7 bases. CDR1 ENHRY and CDR2 SYGVKD come from the germline V gene. The ends lost 4 bases at V and 2 bases at J; junction bases unmatched: 8. This CDR3 has 16 amino acids. The CDR3 here is CAISVRRAGAYNEQFF. CDR3 DNA: TGTGCCATCAGTGTTCGGCGGGCGGGGGCCTACAATGAGCAGTTCTTC.

The chain carries TRBV29-1 and TRBJ2-2; D might be TRBD2 (6 bases). The V and J ends lost 6 bases and 7 bases respectively, with 9 bases between them. Looked up from germline, CDR1 is SQVTM and CDR2 is ANQGSEA. This CDR3 is built from 11 residues. CDR3 protein: CSVVTSGELFF. CDR3 DNA sequence: TGCAGCGTCGTGACTAGCGGGGAGCTGTTTTTT.

The rearrangement uses TRBV12-3 or TRBV12-4 and TRBJ2-7, with D perhaps matching TRBD1 (6 bases). V was shortened by 7 bases and J by 6 bases, with 19 bases between the two germline ends. The CDR3 is made up of 14 amino acids. CDR3 protein: CASTPSGTGTEQYF. Written as DNA, the CDR3 is TGTGCCAGCACCCCCTCGGGAACAGGGACCGAGCAGTACTTC.